This TCR beta chain was documented in a study of blood T cell repertoires in COVID-19. Study in general: The United States, Italy and Spain provided the acute and convalescent COVID-19 samples. The analysed material was cDNA or gDNA that came from T cells, B-cell-depleted T cells, or PBMCs.

This clone was detected ten times or more. V dropped 8 bases and J dropped 1 base, with 7 bases sitting between them. Germline V lookup: CDR1 LGHDT, CDR2 YNNKEL (reference sequence). The CDR3 loop spans 12 amino acids. As handled by the study authors: Amplification of reference gene primers provided the estimated nucleated cell counts. Profiled with immunoSEQ multiplex PCR; TCRdb holds only in-frame clones, not every one. V, J and clone size derive from that table, while D and trimming were established from the DNA sequence. The sample lists 270,000 or so clones; about nine tenths were seen once. V and J are TRBV3-1 (or the pseudogene TRBV3-2) and TRBJ2-3, with D maybe TRBD1 (5 bases). What was sequenced was peripheral blood. This sequence originates from a woman aged 40 to 50 who had recovered from COVID-19. CDR3 in amino acids: CASDSGTDTQYF. The CDR3 bases are TGTGCCAGCGACAGCGGCACAGATACGCAGTATTTT.